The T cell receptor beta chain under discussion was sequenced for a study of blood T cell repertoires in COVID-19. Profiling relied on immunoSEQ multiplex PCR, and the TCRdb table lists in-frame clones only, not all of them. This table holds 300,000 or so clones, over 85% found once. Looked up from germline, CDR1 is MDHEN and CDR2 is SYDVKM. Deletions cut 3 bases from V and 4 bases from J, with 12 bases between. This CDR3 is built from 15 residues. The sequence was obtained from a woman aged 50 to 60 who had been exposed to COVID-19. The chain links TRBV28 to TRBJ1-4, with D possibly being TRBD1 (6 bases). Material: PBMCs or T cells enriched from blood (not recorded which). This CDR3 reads CASSFSQGINEKLFF. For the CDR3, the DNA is TGTGCCAGCAGTTTTTCACAGGGCATTAATGAAAAACTGTTTTTT.